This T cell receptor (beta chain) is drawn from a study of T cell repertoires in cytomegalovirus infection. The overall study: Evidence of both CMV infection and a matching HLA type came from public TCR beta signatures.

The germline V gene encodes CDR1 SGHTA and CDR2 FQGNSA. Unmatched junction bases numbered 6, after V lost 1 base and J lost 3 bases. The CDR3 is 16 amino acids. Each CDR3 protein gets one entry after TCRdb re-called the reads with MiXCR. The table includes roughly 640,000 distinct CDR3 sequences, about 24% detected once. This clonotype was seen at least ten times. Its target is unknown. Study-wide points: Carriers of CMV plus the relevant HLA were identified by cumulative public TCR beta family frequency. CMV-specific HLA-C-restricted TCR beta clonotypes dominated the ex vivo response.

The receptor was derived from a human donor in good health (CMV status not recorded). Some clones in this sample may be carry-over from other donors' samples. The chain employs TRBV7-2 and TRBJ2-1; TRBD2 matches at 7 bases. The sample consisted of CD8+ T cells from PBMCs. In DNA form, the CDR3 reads TGTGCCAGCAGCTTAGTCGATAGCGGGTTCTACAATGAGCAGTTCTTC. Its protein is CASSLVDSGFYNEQFF.